This T cell receptor beta chain is from a study of cytomegalovirus exposure and HLA in healthy donors. The primer mix had 60 Vbeta and 13 Jbeta primers. Produced via immunoSEQ multiplex PCR; TCRdb's table is partial and in-frame only. The sample has 110,000 or so clones, roughly two thirds seen once. This CDR3 region has 11 residues. CDR1 and CDR2 (germline): DFQATT, SNEGSKA (reference sequence). The source is a young man in good health and CMV-seropositive. The source material was PBMCs. J is TRBJ2-1 and V is TRBV20-1, with TRBD2 identical over 9 bases. The CDR3 region has the DNA TGCGGTAGCGGGGGCGGGGGTGAGCAGTTCTTC. It yields the protein CGSGGGGEQFF.